Detailed here is one TCR beta chain. Its antigen remains unidentified. Within the sample, other DNA sequences also encode this same CDR3. Stem cell-like memory, regulatory, central memory and naive CD4+ cells were sorted via CD45RO/CCR7/CD25/CD127/CD95/CD27. The CDR3 runs 12 residues. Germline-derived CDR1 and CDR2 are GTSNPN and SVGIG (reference sequence). Trimming took off 8 bases at V and 1 base at J, with 6 bases between the two ends. These data originate in a study of beta chain features in type 1 diabetes. As every portion of the isolated RNA was reverse transcribed, the sequencing read expressed TCRB transcripts. Here immunoSEQ multiplex PCR was the method, and the copy in TCRdb shows in-frame clones only, minus some. There are hundreds of thousands of clones in the sample; about 32% occur only once, and 0.05% to 0.065% lies in the top ten. Study-level points and caveats: The naive, central memory and Treg TCRB repertoires looked more alike in patients than they did in healthy donors. Possible PCR preference for shorter templates applied equally to patients and controls.

This clonotype was obtained from a young man in good health. The sequenced sample consisted of naive CD4+ T cells from blood. The chain uses TRBV30 and TRBJ2-6; D tentatively reads TRBD1 or TRBD2 (5 bases each). CDR3: CAGGSGANVLTF. CDR3 nucleotides: TGTGCCGGGGGATCTGGGGCCAACGTCCTGACTTTC.